This T cell receptor (beta chain) was retrieved from a study of blood T cell repertoires in COVID-19. Across the whole study: From T cells, B-cell-depleted T cells, or PBMCs came the material, which was cDNA or gDNA.

V lost 2 bases to trimming and J lost 4 bases; unmatched junction nucleotides: 5. This CDR3 is 16 amino acids long. Germline loops: CDR1 LNHDA, CDR2 SQIVND (reference sequence). Original analysis: Reference gene primers were amplified, and this amplification served to estimate nucleated cell counts. The assay was immunoSEQ multiplex PCR, and TCRdb's table has in-frame clones only and misses some. The DNA gave D and trimming, while V, J and clone size come from that table. Among about 440,000 clones listed, 75% to 90% were seen once. Sequencing was performed on peripheral blood. This TCR derives from a woman between 25 and 40 years old with acute or convalescent COVID-19. The chain recombines TRBV19 with TRBJ1-1; 12 nucleotides line up with TRBD1. This CDR3 is CASSISGTGGGTEAFF. The CDR3 DNA sequence: TGTGCCAGTAGTATATCCGGGACAGGGGGCGGCACTGAAGCTTTCTTT.